A selection of T cell receptor beta chains follows, all from one sample in a study of blood T cell repertoires in COVID-19. TCRdb's copy holds only in-frame clones and misses some; the assay was immunoSEQ multiplex PCR. The data hold 190,000 or so clones, with roughly 90% observed a single time. Sample: PBMCs or T cells enriched from blood (not recorded which). These receptors originate from a woman between 18 and 29 years old who had recovered from COVID-19. Both conserved end residues are part of each CDR3. The D gene is left open where the match is weak. Some rows have no size entry. The others give once, few or many, or a class for an expanded clone.

>NA|NA|TRBV24-1|TRBJ2-2
CATSDLSGAGELFF
TGTGCCACCAGTGATTTGTCGGGGGCCGGGGAGCTGTTTTTT
>NA|NA|TRBV5-6|TRBJ2-7
CASSLGLGGSYEQYF
TGTGCCAGCAGCTTGGGGCTGGGGGGCTCCTACGAGCAGTACTTC
>TRBD1|NA|TRBV5-6|TRBJ2-1
CASSPRSSTGGNEQFF
TGTGCCAGCAGCCCACGAAGCTCGACAGGGGGAAATGAGCAGTTCTTC
>TRBD1|NA|TRBV12-3/TRBV12-4|TRBJ1-2
CASSITGGEGYTF
TGTGCCAGCAGCATTACAGGGGGCGAGGGCTACACCTTC
>TRBD1|NA|TRBV25-1|TRBJ1-6
CASSEEGDRHNSPLHF
TGTGCCAGCAGTGAGGAGGGGGACAGACATAATTCACCCCTCCACTTT
>TRBD1|NA|TRBV28|TRBJ1-6
CASSLAGTGNSPLHF
TGTGCCAGCAGTTTGGCCGGGACAGGGAATTCACCCCTCCACTTT
>NA|NA|TRBV5-1|TRBJ2-1
CASSLALLLYNEQFF
TGCGCCAGCAGCTTGGCGCTTTTACTCTACAATGAGCAGTTCTTC
>NA|NA|TRBV5-4|TRBJ1-6
CASSLARGSSYNSPLHF
TGTGCCAGCAGCTTGGCGAGGGGGAGCTCCTATAATTCACCCCTCCACTTT
>NA|NA|TRBV9|TRBJ1-2
CASSVAQENYGYTF
TGTGCCAGCAGCGTAGCACAGGAAAACTATGGCTACACCTTC
>NA|NA|TRBV2|TRBJ1-1
CASAPVGVRTEAFF
TGTGCCAGCGCTCCGGTCGGGGTAAGAACTGAAGCTTTCTTT
>TRBD1|few|TRBV18|TRBJ1-1
CASSPRGTGPNTEAFF
TGTGCCAGCTCACCACGGGGGACAGGCCCGAACACTGAAGCTTTCTTT
>TRBD1|NA|TRBV7-9|TRBJ2-7
CASRRQGELNEQYF
TGTGCCAGCAGGCGACAGGGGGAATTAAACGAGCAGTACTTC
>TRBD1|once|TRBV5-1|TRBJ1-3
CASSLGGQGANTIYF
TGCGCCAGCAGCTTGGGGGGACAGGGAGCCAACACCATATATTTT
>NA|NA|TRBV19|TRBJ2-6
CASSIGDMSGANVLTF
TGTGCCAGTAGTATAGGAGACATGTCTGGGGCCAACGTCCTGACTTTC
>TRBD1|NA|TRBV5-6|TRBJ1-4
CASSGQGLTNEKLFF
TGTGCCAGCAGCGGACAGGGTTTAACTAATGAAAAACTGTTTTTT
>NA|NA|TRBV28|TRBJ1-3
CASSFEGYTIYF
TGTGCCAGCAGTTTTGAGGGTTACACCATATATTTT